A single sample is the source of the 18 T cell receptor beta chains below, sequenced in a study of CD8+ T cells in alopecia areata. Treatment: oral pan-JAK inhibitor, 5-10 mg twice daily. The sequencing template was cDNA reverse transcribed from extracted RNA. Libraries were prepared by immunoSEQ multiplex PCR; TCRdb keeps only in-frame clonotypes and omits some of them. The sample records 150,000 to 200,000 clones, roughly 50% being singletons. This material consisted of CD8+ T cells sorted from blood, taken at week 24, from a patient treated with tofacitinib. The receptors originated from a human donor with alopecia areata.

This clone appeared a few times. This chain uses TRBV5-6 with TRBJ2-3; D is perhaps TRBD1 (7 bases). Germline CDR1 and CDR2: SGHDT and YYEEEE. V lost 2 bases to trimming and J lost 5 bases, with 9 bases between them. CDR3 length: 13 amino acids. The CDR3 nucleotides are TGTGCCAGCAGCTTCCAGGGGGGAGATACGCAGTATTTT. Protein product: CASSFQGGDTQYF.

The chain uses TRBV11-2 and TRBJ2-2; D remains ambiguous. This CDR3 contains 13 residues. Germline V gives CDR1 SGHAT, CDR2 FQNNGV. Trimming took 1 base from V and 4 from J, leaving 4 bases between them. This CDR3 is CASSLALTGELFF. In nucleotides, the CDR3 is TGTGCCAGCAGCTTAGCTCTCACCGGGGAGCTGTTTTTT.

The chain is built from TRBV7-2 and TRBJ2-2; D remains ambiguous. This CDR3 comprises 13 residues. Looked up from germline, CDR1 is SGHTA and CDR2 is FQGNSA. V was pared by 3 bases and J by 3 bases, with 5 bases between. CDR3 nucleotides: TGTGCCAGCAGCTTTTCCCACACCGGGGAGCTGTTTTTT. Encoded protein: CASSFSHTGELFF.

This rearrangement joins TRBV5-6 to TRBJ1-1, with a possible D match to TRBD1 (6 bases). The germline CDR1 and CDR2 sequences are SGHDT and YYEEEE. The V end lost 3 bases, the J end lost 4 bases, and 13 bases lay between the germline ends. The CDR3 is 14 amino acids. The CDR3 reads CASSSRGGSTEAFF. The CDR3 nucleotides are TGTGCCAGCAGCTCAAGGGGGGGCAGCACTGAAGCTTTCTTT.

This clone has a handful of counts. The rearrangement joins TRBV2 to TRBJ1-2; D is undetermined. CDR3 length: 15 amino acids. The germline gives CDR1 SNHLY, CDR2 FYNNEI. Deletions cut 2 bases from V and 4 bases from J, with 14 bases between. The CDR3 DNA follows: TGTGCCAGCAGTGAAACCCCCGTCCCAGTCTATGGCTACACCTTC. Amino acids: CASSETPVPVYGYTF. Filled out from reference TRBV2 and TRBJ1-2, the complete variable domain reads EPEVTQTPSHQVTQMGQEVILRCVPISNHLYFYWYRQILGQKVEFLVSFYNNEISEKSEIFDDQFSVERPDGSNFTLKIRSTKLEDSAMYFCASSETPVPVYGYTFGSGTRLTVV.

This clone was counted only a few times. The gene calls are TRBV19 and TRBJ2-7; TRBD1 is a possible D gene (6 bases). This CDR3 spans 13 amino acids. Germline CDR1 is LNHDA and CDR2 is SQIVND (reference sequence). V lost 7 bases and J lost 4, with 14 bases in between. DNA for the CDR3: TGTGCCAGTACCGAGACAGGAGGTTACGAGCAGTACTTC. Translation gives CASTETGGYEQYF.

The chain links TRBV10-3 to TRBJ1-1; 10 positions match TRBD1. This CDR3 is 15 amino acids long. Trimming cost V 4 bases and J 5 bases; bases outside gene matches: 7. Germline CDR1 ENHRY, CDR2 SYGVKD. In DNA, the CDR3 is TGTGCCATCAGTGGCTGGGACAGGGGAGAAACTGAAGCTTTCTTT. Translated: CAISGWDRGETEAFF.

This sequence joins TRBV19 and TRBJ1-2; 7 bases map to TRBD1. From germline, CDR1 is LNHDA and CDR2 SQIVND (reference sequence). V was clipped by 6 bases and J by 4 bases; unmatched bases: 5. CDR3 length: 13 amino acids. CDR3 DNA: TGTGCCAGTAGAGACAGGGAGACCTATGGCTACACCTTC. Amino acid sequence: CASRDRETYGYTF.

J is TRBJ2-1 and V is TRBV4-3, with TRBD2 identical over 9 bases. This CDR3 contains 18 residues. V shed 0 bases and J 0 bases; nucleotides not matched to a gene: 6. Germline assignment: CDR1 LGHNA and CDR2 YSLEER. CDR3 in amino acids: CASSQELAGTSSYNEQFF. The CDR3 DNA reads as TGCGCCAGCAGCCAAGAGCTAGCGGGGACAAGCTCCTACAATGAGCAGTTCTTC.

The chain is built from TRBV29-1 and TRBJ2-7; D is possibly TRBD2 (5 bases). Germline V CDR1 and CDR2: SQVTM, ANQGSEA. This CDR3 contains 12 residues. Trimming removed 4 bases from V and 6 bases from J, with 13 bases in between. CDR3 coding DNA: TGCAGCGTTGGGACTTCTGCGGGCGAGCAGTACTTC. Residues: CSVGTSAGEQYF.

This chain uses TRBV25-1 with TRBJ1-1; D gene unclear. Germline V gene data show CDR1 as MGHDK and CDR2 as SYGVNS. The CDR3 runs to 15 residues. V was shortened by 4 bases and J by 3 bases, with 15 bases between the two germline ends. CDR3 sequence reads: CASSGKSLTYTEAFF. The CDR3 DNA reads TGTGCCAGCAGTGGCAAGTCACTCACATACACTGAAGCTTTCTTT.

CDR3 protein: CASSLTWESTDTQYF. CDR3 DNA sequence: TGTGCCAGCAGTTTAACGTGGGAGAGCACAGATACGCAGTATTTT. The chain recombines TRBV27 with TRBJ2-3, with TRBD2 as a possible D gene (5 bases). The germline V gene has CDR1 MNHEY and CDR2 SMNVEV (reference sequence). CDR3 size: 15 residues. With 2 bases removed from V and 0 bases from J, the gap between germline ends came to 9 bases.

This clone was detected only a few times. The CDR3 region has the DNA TGTGCCAGCAGCTTAGCCCCATATGGCTACACCTTC. Encoded protein: CASSLAPYGYTF. The chain uses TRBV13 and TRBJ1-2; the D is unclear. Germline V gene lookup returns CDR1 PRHDT and CDR2 FYEKMQ (reference sequence). V was pared by 1 base and J by 5 bases, with 5 bases between. This CDR3 has 12 amino acids.

This clone has just a few counts. The chain recombines TRBV15 with TRBJ2-1; the D is unclear. The V end lost 3 bases, the J end lost 0 bases, and 9 bases lay between the germline ends. CDR3 length: 15 residues. From germline, CDR1 is LNHNV and CDR2 YYDKDF (reference sequence). The CDR3 loop is CATSSTPSSYNEQFF. The CDR3 DNA reads TGTGCCACCAGCAGCACTCCCAGCTCCTACAATGAGCAGTTCTTC.

This clone was detected only once. This chain joins TRBV30 and TRBJ2-5; 9 bases match TRBD1. Germline V gene lookup returns CDR1 GTSNPN and CDR2 SVGIG (reference sequence). There are 15 residues in the CDR3. V was clipped by 0 bases and J by 3 bases; unmatched bases: 5. CDR3 nucleotide sequence: TGTGCCTGGAGTGTAGGGACAGGGCTGAAAGAGACCCAGTACTTC. This translates into CAWSVGTGLKETQYF.

V gene TRBV15 combines with J gene TRBJ1-2; 10 bases fit TRBD1. The CDR3 consists of 15 residues. Germline trimming cut 1 base from V and 6 bases from J; bases unmatched to any gene: 5. In germline, CDR1 is LNHNV, CDR2 YYDKDF (reference sequence). The DNA for the CDR3 is TGTGCCACCAGCAGAGCCCACGGGACAGGGGATGGCTACACCTTC. Its protein product is CATSRAHGTGDGYTF.

This clone turned up a few times. This chain joins TRBV6-5 and TRBJ1-5; 7 nucleotides align to TRBD1. Germline V gene sequence: CDR1 MNHEY, CDR2 SVGAGI. This CDR3 is built from 14 residues. Trimming at V came to 4 bases and at J to 5 bases, leaving 5 bases not matched to a gene. CDR3 sequence: CASSSRTGYQPQHF. For the CDR3, the DNA is TGTGCCAGCAGTTCAAGGACAGGCTATCAGCCCCAGCATTTT.

The genes are TRBV29-1 and TRBJ1-2, with TRBD1 as a possible D gene (5 bases). V was cut by 0 bases and J by 8 bases, with 16 bases left in between. The CDR3 is 14 amino acids. Germline V lookup: CDR1 SQVTM, CDR2 ANQGSEA. For the CDR3, the DNA is TGCAGCGTTGAAGATCAGGGCGGTGCGTCCGGCTACACCTTC. It specifies CSVEDQGGASGYTF.